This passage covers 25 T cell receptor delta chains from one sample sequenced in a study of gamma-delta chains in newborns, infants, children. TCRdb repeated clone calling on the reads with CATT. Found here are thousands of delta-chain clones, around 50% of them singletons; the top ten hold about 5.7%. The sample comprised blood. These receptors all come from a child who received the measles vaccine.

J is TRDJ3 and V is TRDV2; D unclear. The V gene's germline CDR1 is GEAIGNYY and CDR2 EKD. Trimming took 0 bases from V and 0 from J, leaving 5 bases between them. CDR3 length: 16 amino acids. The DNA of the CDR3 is TGTGCCTGTGACACCCTCGGCTCCTGGGACACCCGACAGATGTTTTTC. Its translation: CACDTLGSWDTRQMFF.

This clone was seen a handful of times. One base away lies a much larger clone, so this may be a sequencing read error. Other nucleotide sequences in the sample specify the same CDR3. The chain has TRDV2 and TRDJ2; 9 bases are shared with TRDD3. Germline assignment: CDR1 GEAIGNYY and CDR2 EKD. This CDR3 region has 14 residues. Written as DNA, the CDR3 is TGTGCCTGTGACGTACTGGGGGAGACAGCGCAACTCTTCTTT. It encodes CACDVLGETAQLFF.

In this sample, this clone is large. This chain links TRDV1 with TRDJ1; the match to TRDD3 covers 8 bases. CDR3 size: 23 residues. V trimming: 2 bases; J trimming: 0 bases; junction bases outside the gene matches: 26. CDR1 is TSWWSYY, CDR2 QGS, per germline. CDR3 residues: CALGEEGCGLGGRSVTYTDKLIF. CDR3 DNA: TGTGCTCTTGGGGAAGAAGGGTGTGGACTGGGGGGACGAAGTGTTACTTACACCGATAAACTCATCTTT.

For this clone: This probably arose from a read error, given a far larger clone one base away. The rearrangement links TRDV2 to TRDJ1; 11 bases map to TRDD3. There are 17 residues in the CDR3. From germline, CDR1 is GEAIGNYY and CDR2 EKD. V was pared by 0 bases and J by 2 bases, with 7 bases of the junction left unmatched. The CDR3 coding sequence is TGTGCCTGTGACACCGTACTGGGGGATAATGTAACCGATAAACTCATCTTT. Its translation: CACDTVLGDNVTDKLIF.

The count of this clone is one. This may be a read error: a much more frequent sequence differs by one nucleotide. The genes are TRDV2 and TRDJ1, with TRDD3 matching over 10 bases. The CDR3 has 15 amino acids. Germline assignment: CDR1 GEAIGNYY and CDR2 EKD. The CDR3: CARDPLGGGIRELIF. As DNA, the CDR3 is TGTGCCCGTGACCCCCTTGGAGGGGGGATACGCGAACTCATCTTT.

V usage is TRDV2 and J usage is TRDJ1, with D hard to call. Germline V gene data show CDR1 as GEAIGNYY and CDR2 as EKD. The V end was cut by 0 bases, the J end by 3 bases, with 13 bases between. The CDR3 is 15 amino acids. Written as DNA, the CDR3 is TGTGCCTGTGACACCCTCGGTGTCCATCCCGATAAACTCATCTTT. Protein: CACDTLGVHPDKLIF.

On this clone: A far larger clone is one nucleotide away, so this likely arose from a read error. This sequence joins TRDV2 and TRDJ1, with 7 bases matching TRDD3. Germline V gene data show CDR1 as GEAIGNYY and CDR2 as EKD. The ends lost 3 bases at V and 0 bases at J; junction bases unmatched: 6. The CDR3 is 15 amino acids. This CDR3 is CACDGLLGNTDKLIF. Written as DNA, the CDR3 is TGTGCCTGTGACGGACTACTGGGGAACACCGATAAACTCATCTTT.

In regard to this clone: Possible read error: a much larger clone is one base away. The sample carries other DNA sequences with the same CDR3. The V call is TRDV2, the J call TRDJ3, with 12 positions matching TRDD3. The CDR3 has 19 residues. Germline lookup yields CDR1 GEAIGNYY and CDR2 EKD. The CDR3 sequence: CACDTPGGYASWDTRQMFF. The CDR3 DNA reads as TGTGCCTGCGACACCCCTGGGGGATACGCGTCCTGGGACACCCGACAGATGTTTTTC.

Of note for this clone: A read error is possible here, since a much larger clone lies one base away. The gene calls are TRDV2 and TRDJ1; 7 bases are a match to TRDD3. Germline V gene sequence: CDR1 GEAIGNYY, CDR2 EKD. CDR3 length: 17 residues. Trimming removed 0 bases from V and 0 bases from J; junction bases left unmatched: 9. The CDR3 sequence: CACDTRLLGVYTDKLIF. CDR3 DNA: TGTGCCTGTGACACCCGGTTGCTGGGGGTTTACACCGATAAACTCATCTTT.

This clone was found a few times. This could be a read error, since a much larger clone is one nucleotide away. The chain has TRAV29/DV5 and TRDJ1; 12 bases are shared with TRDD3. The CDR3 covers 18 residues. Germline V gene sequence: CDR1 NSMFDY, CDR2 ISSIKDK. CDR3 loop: CAAKGGSTTLGDTDKPIF. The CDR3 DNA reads TGTGCAGCCAAGGGGGGCTCTACGACACTGGGGGATACCGATAAACCCATCTTT.

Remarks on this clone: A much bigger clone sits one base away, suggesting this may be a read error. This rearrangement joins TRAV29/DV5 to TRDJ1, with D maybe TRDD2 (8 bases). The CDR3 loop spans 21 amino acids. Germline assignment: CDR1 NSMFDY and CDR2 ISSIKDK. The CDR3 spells CAASLPTPMATGASYTDKPIF. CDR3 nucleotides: TGTGCAGCAAGCCTTCCTACGCCCATGGCTACTGGGGCCTCGTACACCGATAAACCCATCTTT.

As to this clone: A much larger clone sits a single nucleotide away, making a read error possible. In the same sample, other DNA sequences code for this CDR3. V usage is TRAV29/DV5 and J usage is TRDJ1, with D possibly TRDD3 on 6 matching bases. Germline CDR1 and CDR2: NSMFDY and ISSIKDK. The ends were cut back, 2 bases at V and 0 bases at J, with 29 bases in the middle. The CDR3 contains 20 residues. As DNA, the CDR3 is TGTGCAGCAAGTCTTCCCCCGAGGGGAGTGGGGGCTACGTACACCGATAAACTCATCTTT. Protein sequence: CAASLPPRGVGATYTDKLIF.

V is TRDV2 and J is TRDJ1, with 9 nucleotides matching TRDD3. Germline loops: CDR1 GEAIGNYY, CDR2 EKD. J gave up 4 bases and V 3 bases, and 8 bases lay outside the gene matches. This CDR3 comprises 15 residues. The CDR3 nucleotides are TGTGCCTGTGACGTACTGGGGGAACCTCTCGATAAACTCATCTTT. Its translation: CACDVLGEPLDKLIF.

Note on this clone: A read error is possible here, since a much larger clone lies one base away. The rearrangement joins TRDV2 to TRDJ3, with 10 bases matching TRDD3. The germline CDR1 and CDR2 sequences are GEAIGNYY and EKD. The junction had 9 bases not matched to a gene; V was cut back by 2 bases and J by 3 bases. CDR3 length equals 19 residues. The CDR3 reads CACDNVLGDARWDTRQMFF. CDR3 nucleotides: TGTGCCTGTGACAATGTACTGGGGGATGCGCGCTGGGACACCCGACAGATGTTTTTC.

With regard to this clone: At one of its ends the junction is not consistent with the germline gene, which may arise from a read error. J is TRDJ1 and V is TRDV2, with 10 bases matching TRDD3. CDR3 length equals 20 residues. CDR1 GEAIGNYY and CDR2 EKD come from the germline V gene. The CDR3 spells CARDTLDTVYGGIRSDKLIF. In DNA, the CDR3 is TGTGCCCGTGACACTTTGGACACCGTTTACGGGGGGATACGCTCTGATAAACTCATCTTT.

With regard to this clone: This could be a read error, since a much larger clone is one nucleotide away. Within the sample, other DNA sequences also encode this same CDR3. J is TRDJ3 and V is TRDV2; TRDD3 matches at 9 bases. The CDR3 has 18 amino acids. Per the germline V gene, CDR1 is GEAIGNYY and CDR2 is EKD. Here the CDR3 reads CACDTGGYSSWDTRQMFF. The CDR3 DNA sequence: TGTGCCTGTGACACGGGGGGATACAGCTCCTGGGACACACGACAGATGTTTTTC.

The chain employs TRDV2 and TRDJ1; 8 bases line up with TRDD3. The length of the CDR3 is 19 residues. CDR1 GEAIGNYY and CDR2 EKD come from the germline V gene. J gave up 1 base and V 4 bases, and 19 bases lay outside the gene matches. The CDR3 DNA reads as TGTGCCTGTGATGGCTCTCTCCTACTTAGGTGGGGGATCACCGATAAACTCATCTTT. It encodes CACDGSLLLRWGITDKLIF.

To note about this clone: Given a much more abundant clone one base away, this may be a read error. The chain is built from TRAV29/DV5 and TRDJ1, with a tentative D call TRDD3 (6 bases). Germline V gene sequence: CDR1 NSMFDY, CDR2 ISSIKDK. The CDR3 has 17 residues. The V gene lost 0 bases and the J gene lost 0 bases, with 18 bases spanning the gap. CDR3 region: CAASDGRYARYTDKLIF. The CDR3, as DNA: TGTGCAGCAAGCGATGGGCGATACGCGAGGTACACCGATAAACTCATCTTT.

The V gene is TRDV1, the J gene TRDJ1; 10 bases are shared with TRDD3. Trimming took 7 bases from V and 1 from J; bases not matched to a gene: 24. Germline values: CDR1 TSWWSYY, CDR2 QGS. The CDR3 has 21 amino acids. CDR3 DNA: TGTGCTCTTGCGCAAAACGCCCCATCGTACTGGGGGATGGGGGTCACCGATAAACTCATCTTT. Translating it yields CALAQNAPSYWGMGVTDKLIF.

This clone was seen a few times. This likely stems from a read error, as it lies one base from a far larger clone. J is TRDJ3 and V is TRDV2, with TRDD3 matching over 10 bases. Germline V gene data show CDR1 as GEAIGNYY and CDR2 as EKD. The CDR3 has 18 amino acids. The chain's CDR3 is CACDTGGYSSWDTRRMFF. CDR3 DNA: TGTGCCTGTGACACTGGGGGATACAGCTCCTGGGACACCCGACGGATGTTTTTC.

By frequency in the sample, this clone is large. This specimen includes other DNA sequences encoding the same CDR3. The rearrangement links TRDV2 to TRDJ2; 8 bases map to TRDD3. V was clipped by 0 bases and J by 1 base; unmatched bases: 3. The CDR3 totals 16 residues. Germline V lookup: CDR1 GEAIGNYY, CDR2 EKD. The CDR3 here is CACDTVGGFLTAQLFF. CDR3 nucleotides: TGTGCCTGTGACACCGTTGGGGGATTTTTGACAGCACAACTCTTCTTT.

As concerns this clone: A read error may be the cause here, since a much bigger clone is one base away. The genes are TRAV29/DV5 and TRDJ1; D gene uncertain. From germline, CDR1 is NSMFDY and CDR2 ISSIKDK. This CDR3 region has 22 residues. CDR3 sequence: CSANPNSGLALVVDLYTDKLIF. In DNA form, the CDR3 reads TGTTCAGCAAACCCCAATTCCGGCTTAGCCCTCGTGGTGGACTTGTACACCGATAAACTCATCTTT.

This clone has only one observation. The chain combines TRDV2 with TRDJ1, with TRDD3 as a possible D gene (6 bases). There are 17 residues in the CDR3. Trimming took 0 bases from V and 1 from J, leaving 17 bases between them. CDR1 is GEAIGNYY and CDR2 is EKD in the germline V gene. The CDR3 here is CACDTGSYWGATDKLIF. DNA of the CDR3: TGTGCCTGTGACACCGGGAGTTATTGGGGGGCCACCGATAAACTCATCTTT.

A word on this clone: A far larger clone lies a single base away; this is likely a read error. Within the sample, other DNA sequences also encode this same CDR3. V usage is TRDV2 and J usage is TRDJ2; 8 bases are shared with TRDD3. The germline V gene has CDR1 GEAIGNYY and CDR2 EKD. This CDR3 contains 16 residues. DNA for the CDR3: TGTGCCTGTGACACCGTTGGGGGATTTTTGACGGCACAACTCTTCTTT. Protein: CACDTVGGFLTAQLFF.

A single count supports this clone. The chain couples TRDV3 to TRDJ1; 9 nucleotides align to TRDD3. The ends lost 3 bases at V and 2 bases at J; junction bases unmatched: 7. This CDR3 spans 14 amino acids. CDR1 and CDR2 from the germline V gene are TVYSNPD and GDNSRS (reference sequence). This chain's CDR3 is CAFDITGGTDKLIF. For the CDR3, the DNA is TGTGCCTTCGACATAACTGGGGGAACCGATAAACTCATCTTT.